These 3 T cell receptor beta chains were all obtained from the same sample, sequenced in a study of shared clonotypes between healthy human individuals. Using immunoSEQ multiplex PCR, the repertoire was profiled, and TCRdb retains in-frame clones only, with some absent. There are 450,000 to 700,000 clones in the sample; nearly 97% occur only once, and 0.085% to 0.11% lies in the top ten. CD45RO-negative CD8 cells positively selected for CCR7 made up the naive population, which excluded terminally differentiated effector memory CD45RA+ cells. Sample: naive CD8+ T cells sorted from blood. These TCRs come from a woman in her 30s in good health.

This clone was picked up a small number of times. The chain employs TRBV27 and TRBJ1-2, with TRBD1 matching over 9 bases. V lost 4 bases, J lost 6 bases, and 6 bases stayed unmatched. The CDR3 has 14 amino acids. Germline CDR1 is MNHEY and CDR2 is SMNVEV (reference sequence). For the CDR3, the DNA is TGTGCCAGCAGTTATGGGACAGGGAGCGATGGCTACACCTTC. Translation gives CASSYGTGSDGYTF.

The V gene is TRBV30, the J gene TRBJ2-5; 7 bases fit TRBD2. The germline CDR1 and CDR2 sequences are GTSNPN and SVGIG (reference sequence). The length of the CDR3 is 13 residues. Trimming at V came to 7 bases and at J to 4 bases, leaving 9 bases not matched to a gene. DNA of the CDR3: TGTGCCTCCCTAGACGGGACTATAGAGACCCAGTACTTC. Amino acids: CASLDGTIETQYF.

CDR3 residues: CSVRSASYEQYF. The CDR3 bases are TGCAGCGTACGGTCCGCCTCCTACGAGCAGTACTTC. The V and J genes are TRBV29-1 and TRBJ2-7; D ambiguous. CDR3 size: 12 residues. Germline CDR1 SQVTM, CDR2 ANQGSEA. The V gene lost 6 bases and the J gene lost 0 bases, with 9 bases spanning the gap.